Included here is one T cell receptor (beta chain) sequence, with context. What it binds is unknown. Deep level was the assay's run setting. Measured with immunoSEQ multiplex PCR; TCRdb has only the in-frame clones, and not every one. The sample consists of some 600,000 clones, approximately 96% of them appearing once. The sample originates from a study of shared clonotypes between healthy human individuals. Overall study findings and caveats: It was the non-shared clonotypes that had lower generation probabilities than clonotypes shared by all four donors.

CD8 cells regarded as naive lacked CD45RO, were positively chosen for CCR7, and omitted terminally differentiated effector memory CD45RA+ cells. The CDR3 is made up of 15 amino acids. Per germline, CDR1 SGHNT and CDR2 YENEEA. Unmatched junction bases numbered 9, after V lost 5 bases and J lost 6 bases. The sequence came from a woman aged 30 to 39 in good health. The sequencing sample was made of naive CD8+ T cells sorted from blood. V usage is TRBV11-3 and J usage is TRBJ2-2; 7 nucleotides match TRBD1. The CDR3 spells CASSLRGWTAGELFF. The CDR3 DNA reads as TGTGCCAGCAGCCTCAGGGGGTGGACTGCCGGGGAGCTGTTTTTT.